This T cell receptor beta chain was captured in a study of control samples from healthy donors and cancer patients (dated by TCRdb to the early 2020s). This clone appeared a few times. Its antigen is still unknown. The sample holds no much larger clone one base away, and base qualities are not on file. The receptor library was made with the immunoSEQ multiplex PCR assay. Entries here come from immuneACCESS through TCRdb and include only in-frame sequences with V and J called. Some clones fail to appear in such tables; in the studies checked, an unresolved V gene covers under half of the shortfall, and the cause of the remainder is unknown. The sample data list about 17,000 clones, and 85% to 90% of these were observed just once. The ten largest make up 25% to 40% of the sample. As encoded in the germline V gene, CDR1 is SGHAT while CDR2 is FQNNGV. Relative to germline, V is 5 bases shorter and J is 2 bases shorter, with 19 bases between their ends. Reading from cysteine to phenylalanine, the CDR3 counts 18 amino acids. Just the 54-base CDR3 DNA is kept, in frame starting at base 1.

This TCR was sampled from a man in his fifties or sixties with head and neck cancer. Rearrangement joined TRBV11-2 to TRBJ1-6; a tentative D call is TRBD1 (5 bases match). What was sequenced was PBMCs. The CDR3 region: CASSPSGRSGPYNSPLHF. The nucleotide sequence is TGTGCCAGCAGCCCAAGCGGACGCTCGGGACCCTATAATTCACCCCTCCACTTT.